Below are 16 T cell receptor beta chains sequenced from a single sample in a study of blood T cell repertoires in COVID-19. Libraries were prepared by immunoSEQ multiplex PCR; TCRdb keeps only in-frame clonotypes and omits some of them. The table records around 270,000 clones, approximately 88% of them present only once. The specimen was PBMCs or T cells enriched from blood (not recorded which). The receptor set was obtained from a woman aged 40 to 50 who had been exposed to COVID-19.

The genes are TRBV6-5 and TRBJ2-7, with a tentative D call TRBD2 (7 bases). The germline CDR1 and CDR2 sequences are MNHEY and SVGAGI. The CDR3 sequence is 13 residues long. Trimming left V 10 bases short and J 0 bases short, with 13 bases between. The CDR3 DNA sequence: TGTGCCACCAAGGGGGGGGTCTCCTACGAGCAGTACTTC. It translates to CATKGGVSYEQYF.

This chain links TRBV30 with TRBJ2-5; D gene unclear. Germline V gene data show CDR1 as GTSNPN and CDR2 as SVGIG (reference sequence). Deletions cut 0 bases from V and 5 bases from J, with 4 bases between. The CDR3 runs to 11 residues. CDR3 amino acids: CAWSVRETQYF. The CDR3, as DNA: TGTGCCTGGAGTGTACGGGAGACCCAGTACTTC.

This clone was picked up one time. An end of the junction differs from the germline gene, which may be a read error. The V call is TRBV7-9, the J call TRBJ2-2, with 11 positions matching TRBD1. Germline loops: CDR1 SEHNR, CDR2 FQNEAQ (reference sequence). This CDR3 contains 17 residues. The CDR3 here is CASSLGTGGAKTGELFF. The DNA for the CDR3 is TGTGCCAGCAGCTTAGGGACAGGGGGCGCGAAGACCGGGGAGCTGTTTTTT.

V usage is TRBV18 and J usage is TRBJ1-3, with D perhaps TRBD1 (5 bases). CDR1 is KGHSH and CDR2 is LQKENI in the germline V gene. This CDR3 spans 18 amino acids. The V end lost 1 base, the J end lost 0 bases, and 16 bases lay between the germline ends. This CDR3 reads CASSPRATGLNSGNTIYF. The CDR3 bases are TGTGCCAGCTCACCACGCGCCACGGGACTTAACTCTGGAAACACCATATATTTT.

The chain joins TRBV5-6 to TRBJ2-7; D may be TRBD1 (6 bases). The CDR3 totals 15 residues. The germline CDR1 and CDR2 sequences are SGHDT and YYEEEE. With 4 bases removed from V and 6 bases from J, the gap between germline ends came to 20 bases. This CDR3 is CASSPAQGFSGEQYF. CDR3 sequence (DNA): TGTGCCAGCAGCCCAGCTCAGGGGTTCAGTGGCGAGCAGTACTTC.

V usage is TRBV19 and J usage is TRBJ1-1; D is ambiguous. CDR3 length: 14 residues. V lost 9 bases and J 5 bases, leaving 19 bases between the germline ends. Germline CDR1 reads LNHDA; CDR2 reads SQIVND (reference sequence). CDR3 bases: TGTGCCAGCACCGGGCGGGCCCCCCCTACTGAAGCTTTCTTT. Residues: CASTGRAPPTEAFF.

The chain carries TRBV7-9 and TRBJ2-3; D possibly corresponds to TRBD2 (5 bases). Trimming took 1 base from V and 2 from J, leaving 10 bases between them. Germline values: CDR1 SEHNR, CDR2 FQNEAQ (reference sequence). The CDR3 is 15 residues long. The CDR3 reads CASSLGPRDTDTQYF. The CDR3 nucleotides are TGTGCCAGCAGCTTAGGCCCTCGGGACACAGATACGCAGTATTTT.

The J gene is TRBJ1-1, the V gene TRBV12-3 or TRBV12-4, with TRBD1 matching 7 bases. The CDR3 length is 13 residues. J gave up 8 bases and V 6 bases, and 9 bases lay outside the gene matches. The CDR3 DNA is TGTGCCAGCAGGGGACAGTCGGAGGGGGAAGCTTTCTTT. Translating gives CASRGQSEGEAFF.

The chain links TRBV13 to TRBJ2-2, with a weak D call TRBD1 (5 bases). The CDR3 totals 14 residues. CDR1 is PRHDT and CDR2 is FYEKMQ in the germline V gene (reference sequence). Trimming pared 4 bases from V and 5 bases from J, leaving 11 bases between. CDR3 DNA sequence: TGTGCCAGCAGCTACCAACAGGAAACCGGGGAGCTGTTTTTT. Protein product: CASSYQQETGELFF.

V is TRBV4-1 and J is TRBJ1-1, with TRBD1 as a possible D gene (5 bases). The CDR3 has 16 residues. Trimming left V 5 bases short and J 10 bases short, with 26 bases between. Germline loops: CDR1 MGHRA, CDR2 YSYEKL. CDR3 coding DNA: TGCGCCAGCAGCAGCATAGGCCGGACGGAGAATAGGGGAGCTTTCTTT. It encodes CASSSIGRTENRGAFF.

The chain joins TRBV2 to TRBJ1-1; 7 nucleotides align to TRBD1. CDR1 is SNHLY and CDR2 is FYNNEI in the germline V gene. After removal of 6 bases from V and 0 bases from J, the junction contained 22 bases not matched to a gene. CDR3 length: 20 residues. As DNA, the CDR3 is TGTGCCAGCAGCGAACCATTCCGGGACAGACATGGGTATATGAACACTGAAGCTTTCTTT. Protein product: CASSEPFRDRHGYMNTEAFF. Variable domain in full (rest from reference TRBV2 and TRBJ1-1): EPEVTQTPSHQVTQMGQEVILRCVPISNHLYFYWYRQILGQKVEFLVSFYNNEISEKSEIFDDQFSVERPDGSNFTLKIRSTKLEDSAMYFCASSEPFRDRHGYMNTEAFFGQGTRLTVV.

The rearrangement uses TRBV5-6 and TRBJ1-6; D ambiguous. Trimming removed 4 bases from V and 5 bases from J, with 13 bases in between. Germline CDR1 and CDR2: SGHDT and YYEEEE. The CDR3 is made up of 15 amino acids. The CDR3 DNA reads as TGTGCCAGCAGCGGAGAGATGAGTAATAATTCACCCCTCCACTTT. Translated, it gives CASSGEMSNNSPLHF. Drawing the rest from reference TRBV5-6 and TRBJ1-6, the complete variable domain is DAGVTQSPTHLIKTRGQQVTLRCSPKSGHDTVSWYQQALGQGPQFIFQYYEEEERQRGNFPDRFSGHQFPNYSSELNVNALLLGDSALYLCASSGEMSNNSPLHFGNGTRLTVT.

This chain connects TRBV4-2 to TRBJ1-2; possible D gene TRBD1, 5 bases. Trimming shortened V by 0 bases and J by 5 bases, and 13 bases separated the two germline ends. The CDR3 loop spans 15 amino acids. Germline values: CDR1 LGHNA, CDR2 YNFKEQ. The CDR3 protein is CASSQDQGLGYGYTF. The CDR3 bases are TGTGCCAGCAGCCAAGATCAGGGCCTCGGGTATGGCTACACCTTC.

The chain employs TRBV7-3 and TRBJ1-1; D is perhaps TRBD1 (6 bases). Trimming pared 6 bases from V and 4 bases from J, leaving 15 bases between. CDR1 is SGHTA and CDR2 is FQGTGA in the germline V gene. This CDR3 has 14 residues. DNA of the CDR3: TGTGCCAGCAGTGAGACAGGTCGCTTCACTGAAGCTTTCTTT. Protein product: CASSETGRFTEAFF. The variable domain in full, completed from reference TRBV7-3 and TRBJ1-1, reads GAGVSQTPSNKVTEKGKYVELRCDPISGHTALYWYRQSLGQGPEFLIYFQGTGAADDSGLPNDRFFAVRPEGSVSTLKIQRTERGDSAVYLCASSETGRFTEAFFGQGTRLTVV.

The chain is built from TRBV5-1 and TRBJ2-1; 15 nucleotides align to TRBD2. V shed 0 bases and J 9 bases; nucleotides not matched to a gene: 4. CDR1 and CDR2 (germline): SGHRS, YFSETQ. The CDR3 has 16 residues. In DNA, the CDR3 is TGCGCCAGCAGCTTGGGGACTAGCGGGGGGGCCGGTGAGCAGTTCTTC. Translated, it gives CASSLGTSGGAGEQFF.

This sequence joins TRBV4-2 and TRBJ2-7; D remains unclear. V dropped 1 base and J dropped 0 bases, with 7 bases sitting between them. CDR3 length equals 14 residues. Germline V gene data show CDR1 as LGHNA and CDR2 as YNFKEQ. CDR3 nucleotide sequence: TGTGCCAGCAGCCAAGTGGCAGTCTCCTACGAGCAGTACTTC. Translation gives CASSQVAVSYEQYF.